The sequence of this T cell receptor (beta chain) was determined in a study of blood T cell repertoires in COVID-19. The CDR3 contains 17 residues. With V trimmed by 1 base and J by 3 bases, 2 bases remained unmatched. Germline CDR1 and CDR2: SGHTA and FQGTGA. Sequencing used immunoSEQ multiplex PCR; TCRdb keeps in-frame clones, though not all of them. The repertoire includes 200,000 to 300,000 clones, around nine tenths of them detected once, and about 0.8% sits in the top ten. The chain has TRBV7-3 and TRBJ2-3, with 15 bases identical to TRBD2. The sequencing input was peripheral blood. This clonotype originated in a man aged 25-45 years with COVID-19, enrolled during active disease. CDR3 sequence reads: CASSLIGLAGGTDTQYF. As DNA, the CDR3 is TGTGCCAGCAGCTTAATCGGACTAGCGGGGGGGACAGATACGCAGTATTTT. The full variable domain, completed using reference TRBV7-3 and TRBJ2-3, is GAGVSQTPSNKVTEKGKYVELRCDPISGHTALYWYRQSLGQGPEFLIYFQGTGAADDSGLPNDRFFAVRPEGSVSTLKIQRTERGDSAVYLCASSLIGLAGGTDTQYFGPGTRLTVL.